The 14 T cell receptor beta chains below were found in one sample sequenced in a study of breast tumors, draining lymph nodes, adjacent tissues. Breast cancer patients provided tissue from their axillary draining lymph nodes. Each CDR3 protein gets one entry after TCRdb re-called the multiplex PCR reads with MiXCR. The sample holds tens of thousands of distinct CDR3 sequences, roughly 30% seen once. The sequenced material came from axillary lymph node tissue. The origin of the receptors is a female donor with breast cancer. Some clones in this sample may be carry-over from other donors' samples.

The sample holds many counts of this clonotype. The chain employs TRBV19 and TRBJ1-5, with D unclear. This CDR3 contains 14 residues. CDR1 and CDR2 from the germline V gene are LNHDA and SQIVND (reference sequence). The V end lost 2 bases, the J end lost 3 bases, and 8 bases lay between the germline ends. CDR3 amino acids: CASSIRRVNQPQHF. CDR3 DNA sequence: TGTGCCAGTAGTATACGAAGGGTCAATCAGCCCCAGCATTTT.

This clonotype was observed many times. This chain joins TRBV11-2 and TRBJ1-2; 9 positions agree with TRBD1. CDR1 is SGHAT and CDR2 is FQNNGV in the germline V gene. The CDR3 totals 13 residues. V lost 7 bases to trimming and J lost 8 bases; unmatched junction nucleotides: 8. This CDR3 is CASTTGQGGGYTF. The DNA of the CDR3 is TGTGCCAGCACCACGGGACAGGGAGGGGGCTACACCTTC.

For this clonotype: With a much larger clone just one base away, this may be a read error. The CDR3 region is CAWRGTRTGVRNEKLLF. Here the CDR3 DNA reads TGTGCCTGGAGGGGAACCCGGACAGGGGTCAGGAATGAAAAACTGCTTTTT. V and J are TRBV30 and TRBJ1-4, with 9 bases lining up with TRBD1. The germline V gene encodes CDR1 GTSNPN and CDR2 SVGIG (reference sequence). This CDR3 is built from 17 residues.

This clonotype was seen repeatedly, ten times or more. This chain links TRBV27 with TRBJ1-5, with a tentative D call TRBD1 (6 bases). The V end lost 4 bases, the J end lost 6 bases, and 13 bases lay between the germline ends. In germline, CDR1 is MNHEY, CDR2 SMNVEV (reference sequence). CDR3 length equals 14 residues. The CDR3 coding sequence is TGTGCCAGCAGTTGGGGGAGAGGGGGTCAGCCCCAGCATTTT. It translates to CASSWGRGGQPQHF.

This clonotype occurred many times. The chain recombines TRBV6-2 or TRBV6-3 with TRBJ2-7, with unresolved D. With 2 bases removed from V and 2 bases from J, the gap between germline ends came to 7 bases. Germline CDR1 is MNHEY and CDR2 is SVGEGT. The CDR3 is 13 amino acids. The chain's CDR3 is CASSYARTYEQYF. DNA for the CDR3: TGTGCCAGCAGTTACGCCAGAACCTACGAGCAGTACTTC.

As concerns this clonotype: A read error may explain this, as a much larger clone is one base away. The chain combines TRBV20-1 with TRBJ2-1; D remains unclear. Germline assignment: CDR1 DFQATT and CDR2 SNEGSKA (reference sequence). This CDR3 has 14 amino acids. DNA for the CDR3: TGCAGTGCTCTTCCTGGATTGCCCTACACTGAGCAGTTCTTC. Amino acids: CSALPGLPYTEQFF.

This clonotype was observed many times. The chain employs TRBV4-2 and TRBJ2-1, with 9 bases lining up with TRBD1. This CDR3 comprises 17 residues. Germline assignment: CDR1 LGHNA and CDR2 YNFKEQ. V gave up 0 bases and J gave up 3 bases; unmatched junction bases: 6. CDR3: CASSQEFGGQGYNEQFF. The CDR3 DNA is TGTGCCAGCAGCCAAGAGTTCGGGGGACAGGGCTACAATGAGCAGTTCTTC.

Details on this clonotype: This may stem from a read error, because a much larger clone lies one nucleotide away. The J gene is TRBJ2-7, the V gene TRBV28, with D perhaps TRBD2 (5 bases). CDR3 size: 15 residues. The germline V gene has CDR1 MDHEN and CDR2 SYDVKM. CDR3 loop: CVSRIPLGSSYEQYF. CDR3 in DNA: TGTGTCAGCAGGATTCCCCTGGGGAGTTCCTACGAGCAGTACTTC. The full variable domain, in which reference TRBV28 and TRBJ2-7 provide the parts outside the CDR3, is DVKVTQSSRYLVKRTGEKVFLECVQDMDHENMFWYRQDPGLGLRLIYFSYDVKMKEKGDIPEGYSVSREKKERFSLILESASTNQTSMYLCVSRIPLGSSYEQYFGPGTRLTVT.

This clonotype has at least ten counts. This CDR3 reads CASSLMGQGRETQYF. The CDR3 bases are TGTGCCAGCAGCTTGATGGGACAGGGGCGAGAGACCCAGTACTTC. This chain links TRBV7-2 with TRBJ2-5; 10 bases agree with TRBD1. CDR1 SGHTA and CDR2 FQGNSA come from the germline V gene. With 3 bases clipped from V and 4 bases from J, the junction kept 5 bases outside the gene matches. CDR3 length: 15 residues.

The genes are TRBV11-3 and TRBJ1-1, with D tentatively TRBD1 (5 bases). CDR1 SGHNT and CDR2 YENEEA come from the germline V gene. The V end lost 5 bases, the J end lost 4 bases, and 17 bases lay between the germline ends. This CDR3 region has 15 residues. CDR3 residues: CASSNGASVSTEAFF. In nucleotides, the CDR3 is TGTGCCAGCAGCAATGGGGCCTCTGTGAGCACTGAAGCTTTCTTT.

Points on this clonotype: This could be a read error, since a much larger clone is one nucleotide away. The rearrangement uses TRBV24-1 and TRBJ2-2, with D perhaps matching TRBD2 (5 bases). Germline V gives CDR1 KGHDR, CDR2 SFDVKD. The CDR3 runs 16 residues. The CDR3 protein is CDTSDAVGGGTGELFF. CDR3 nucleotides: TGTGACACCAGTGATGCCGTCGGCGGAGGCACCGGGGAGCTGTTTTTT.

This clonotype was observed at least ten times. This chain connects TRBV6-5 to TRBJ1-4; TRBD1 might be the D (6 bases). The CDR3 contains 13 residues. The ends were cut back, 5 bases at V and 7 bases at J, with 11 bases in the middle. From germline, CDR1 is MNHEY and CDR2 SVGAGI. The DNA of the CDR3 is TGTGCCAGCAGTCGCAGCAGGGGTGAAAAACTGTTTTTT. This encodes CASSRSRGEKLFF.

The rearrangement uses TRBV7-2 and TRBJ1-2, with 7 bases that match TRBD1. CDR3 length: 14 residues. Germline lookup yields CDR1 SGHTA and CDR2 FQGNSA. V shed 3 bases, J shed 3 bases, and the junction held 4 bases outside the gene matches. This chain's CDR3 is CASSFSGTDYGYTF. CDR3 nucleotides: TGTGCCAGCAGCTTCTCCGGGACAGACTATGGCTACACCTTC. The full variable domain, rest sourced from reference TRBV7-2 and TRBJ1-2, is GAGVSQSPSNKVTEKGKDVELRCDPISGHTALYWYRQSLGQGLEFLIYFQGNSAPDKSGLPSDRFSAERTGGSVSTLTIQRTQQEDSAVYLCASSFSGTDYGYTFGSGTRLTVV.

The DNA of the CDR3 is TGTGCCAGTAGTATCGTTGGGACTAGCGGGAGGGCCTCAGATACGCAGTATTTT. It yields the protein CASSIVGTSGRASDTQYF. The rearrangement links TRBV19 to TRBJ2-3, with 16 bases identical to TRBD2. The trim removed 3 bases at V and 4 bases at J, leaving 7 bases unmatched. The germline CDR1 and CDR2 sequences are LNHDA and SQIVND (reference sequence). The CDR3 is 18 amino acids.